This TCR beta chain was sequenced for a study of shared clonotypes between healthy human individuals. CDR3 size: 14 residues. V was cut by 0 bases and J by 2 bases, with 7 bases left in between. Germline V gene lookup returns CDR1 MDHEN and CDR2 SYDVKM. Notes on the study in general: Sampling used blood alone; tissue repertoires probably differ.

A remark on this clone: Antigen specificity is unknown.

CD4+ cells yielded CD45RA+ naive and CD45RA-negative memory subsets. Assay used: immunoSEQ multiplex PCR; TCRdb lists only in-frame clones, some missing. The sample holds 2 million to 2.5 million clones; roughly 93% are singletons and the top ten take about 0.34%. The V and J genes are TRBV28 and TRBJ1-2, with unresolved D. This receptor was identified in a young man in good health. Some clones in this sample may be carry-over from other donors' samples. Material for sequencing was naive CD4+ T cells from PBMCs. Subset here: CD45RA+ positively selected. The CDR3 protein is CASSLWNGNYGYTF. The CDR3 DNA is TGTGCCAGCAGTTTATGGAATGGCAACTATGGCTACACCTTC.